The 11 T cell receptor beta chains listed next were all sequenced from one sample in a study of cytomegalovirus exposure and HLA in healthy donors. In the PCR, 60 Vbeta and 13 Jbeta primers were used. TCRdb's copy holds only in-frame clones and misses some; the assay was immunoSEQ multiplex PCR. The data show approximately 150,000 clones, approximately 71% seen once. The sample consisted of PBMCs. The source is a woman between 18 and 30 years old in good health and CMV-seropositive.

The rearrangement joins TRBV13 to TRBJ2-7; TRBD2 is a possible D gene (7 bases). Germline lookup yields CDR1 PRHDT and CDR2 FYEKMQ (reference sequence). The CDR3 spans 14 residues. V lost 2 bases and J 2 bases, leaving 10 bases between the germline ends. In DNA form, the CDR3 reads TGTGCCAGCAGCTTAACGGGGGGCCCCTACGAGCAGTACTTC. The encoded protein is CASSLTGGPYEQYF.

The chain uses TRBV10-3 and TRBJ2-1; 7 positions match TRBD1. Germline V gene data show CDR1 as ENHRY and CDR2 as SYGVKD. Trimming at V came to 6 bases and at J to 5 bases, leaving 4 bases not matched to a gene. The CDR3 loop spans 13 amino acids. CDR3 sequence reads: CAISVDRDNEQFF. CDR3 bases: TGTGCCATCAGCGTTGACAGGGACAATGAGCAGTTCTTC.

V usage is TRBV12-5 and J usage is TRBJ2-1; tentatively, D is TRBD2 (5 bases). This CDR3 spans 15 amino acids. The germline V gene has CDR1 LGHNT and CDR2 FRNRAP. V was pared by 2 bases and J by 2 bases, with 10 bases between. CDR3 in DNA: TGTGCTAGTGGTTTGAGGCTAGCTCCCTACAATGAGCAGTTCTTC. It specifies CASGLRLAPYNEQFF.

This clone was seen more than once but under ten times. The V call is TRBV6-5, the J call TRBJ1-1; D not certain. CDR3 size: 12 residues. Between the trimmed V and J ends, which lost 5 bases and 1 base, there was a span of 5 bases. Germline V gene lookup returns CDR1 MNHEY and CDR2 SVGAGI. The CDR3 spells CASSRQNTEAFF. The CDR3, as DNA: TGTGCCAGCAGTAGACAGAACACTGAAGCTTTCTTT.

The V gene is TRBV30, the J gene TRBJ1-5, with D perhaps matching TRBD1 (6 bases). The CDR3 runs 14 residues. Germline-derived CDR1 and CDR2 are GTSNPN and SVGIG (reference sequence). V was clipped by 2 bases and J by 5 bases, with 13 bases between them. CDR3 sequence: CAWSPGAYYQPQHF. Written as DNA, the CDR3 is TGTGCCTGGAGTCCAGGGGCTTACTATCAGCCCCAGCATTTT. The full variable domain, in which reference TRBV30 and TRBJ1-5 provide the parts outside the CDR3, is SQTIHQWPATLVQPVGSPLSLECTVEGTSNPNLYWYRQAAGRGLQLLFYSVGIGQISSEVPQNLSASRPQDRQFILSSKKLLLSDSGFYLCAWSPGAYYQPQHFGDGTRLSIL.

The rearrangement links TRBV6-1 to TRBJ1-2, with D perhaps matching TRBD1 (5 bases). Trimming cost V 1 base and J 4 bases, with 16 bases left between them. Germline values: CDR1 MNHNS, CDR2 SASEGT. CDR3 size: 16 residues. In DNA, the CDR3 is TGTGCCAGCAGTGAAGGGATGTCAGGGAATTTCTATGGCTACACCTTC. Translating it yields CASSEGMSGNFYGYTF.

The table lists this clone with a count of one. V and J are TRBV28 and TRBJ1-1, with D possibly matching TRBD1 (5 bases). Germline CDR1 MDHEN, CDR2 SYDVKM. V was clipped by 7 bases and J by 6 bases, with 18 bases between them. CDR3 length: 14 amino acids. CDR3 loop: CASTLVRVGPEAFF. The CDR3 region has the DNA TGTGCCAGCACGCTGGTCAGGGTTGGGCCTGAAGCTTTCTTT.

This clone showed up just once. J is TRBJ1-4 and V is TRBV28, with TRBD1 matching over 7 bases. Germline lookup yields CDR1 MDHEN and CDR2 SYDVKM. CDR3 length equals 17 residues. The trim removed 3 bases at V and 3 bases at J, leaving 10 bases unmatched. The CDR3 loop reads CASSFSRQGLSNEKLFF. The CDR3 region has the DNA TGTGCCAGCAGTTTTTCGCGACAGGGTCTATCTAATGAAAAACTGTTTTTT.

This clone was counted a single time. V usage is TRBV7-9 and J usage is TRBJ2-1; D perhaps matches TRBD2 (6 bases). The CDR3 contains 13 residues. With 5 bases removed from V and 7 bases from J, the gap between germline ends came to 12 bases. Germline CDR1 and CDR2: SEHNR and FQNEAQ (reference sequence). The CDR3 loop reads CASSGDWRNEQFF. The CDR3 region has the DNA TGTGCCAGCAGCGGGGACTGGCGGAATGAGCAGTTCTTC.

The chain carries TRBV6-6 and TRBJ1-1; D may be TRBD1 (6 bases). This CDR3 is built from 13 residues. The ends were cut back, 8 bases at V and 3 bases at J, with 13 bases in the middle. Per the germline V gene, CDR1 is MNHNY and CDR2 is SVGAGI (reference sequence). The CDR3 nucleotides read TGTGCCAGCTTGAGGAACAGGGACACTGAAGCTTTCTTT. This encodes CASLRNRDTEAFF.

The J gene is TRBJ1-1, the V gene TRBV30; perhaps TRBD1 as D (5 bases). Germline CDR1 and CDR2: GTSNPN and SVGIG (reference sequence). The CDR3 totals 12 residues. Trimming left V 3 bases short and J 1 base short, with 6 bases between. This CDR3 is CAWSGGNTEAFF. The CDR3 coding sequence is TGTGCCTGGAGCGGGGGGAACACTGAAGCTTTCTTT.